This is a list of T cell receptor beta chains from one sample in a study of T cells in Graves' hyperthyroidism and ophthalmopathy. From the multiplex PCR reads, TCRdb called clonotypes with MiXCR, one entry per CDR3 protein. This table has under 450,000 distinct CDR3 sequences, about 17% appearing once. The specimen sequenced was blood. The receptors were sampled from a woman aged 25 to 45 with Graves' hyperthyroidism that later progressed to Graves' ophthalmopathy. Each CDR3 is given with its conserved first and last residue. A D gene is named only where the DNA matches it firmly. Clone size is not always given. Where it is, it says once, few, many or a class for expanded clones.

>NA|TRBV7-2|TRBJ1-4|many
TGTGCCAGCAGCTACCACCCGGGACCGATTAATGAAAAACTGTTTTTT
CASSYHPGPINEKLFF
>NA|TRBV20-1|TRBJ1-5|many
TGCAGTGCTAGAGATTCGGGACTACCCGAAGGAAATCAGCCCCAGCATTTT
CSARDSGLPEGNQPQHF
>TRBD1|TRBV29-1|TRBJ2-3|few
TGCAGCGTTGAAAAGGGACAGGGGACAGATACGCAGTATTTT
CSVEKGQGTDTQYF
>NA|TRBV27|TRBJ1-4|NA
TGTGCCAGCAGGGAGGGGCGGGCTAATGAAAAACTGTTTTTT
CASREGRANEKLFF
>TRBD2|TRBV18|TRBJ2-1|many
TGTGCCAGCTCACCGGCTAGCGGGAGAGGAAGCTCCTACAATGAGCAGTTCTTC
CASSPASGRGSSYNEQFF
>NA|TRBV4-1|TRBJ2-7|few
TGCGCCAGCAGCCAAGAGGGCAGCCTCTACGAGCAGTACTTC
CASSQEGSLYEQYF
>NA|TRBV20-1|TRBJ2-7|few
TGCAGTGCTAGAGATTCCGGAGACTGGAAAAGCTCCTACGAGCAGTACTTC
CSARDSGDWKSSYEQYF
>NA|TRBV6-1|TRBJ1-3|few
TGTGCCAGCAGTGAAGGGGGCTGGGGCCGTGGAAACACCATATATTTT
CASSEGGWGRGNTIYF
>TRBD2|TRBV5-1|TRBJ2-1|few
TGCGCCAGCAGCCTACAGACTAGCGGTAAAACCACACCGTTCTTC
CASSLQTSGKTTPFF
>TRBD1|TRBV6-1|TRBJ1-1|many
TGTGCCAGCAGTGGAAAAACAGGGGGTAGAATTCGGTTAGGGACTGAAGCTTTCTTT
CASSGKTGGRIRLGTEAFF
>NA|TRBV6-1|TRBJ1-6|many
TGTGCCAGCAGACCTCCGGCAATCTCCTATAATTCACCCCTCCACTTT
CASRPPAISYNSPLHF
>NA|TRBV5-5|TRBJ1-2|NA
TGTGCCAGCAGCTCTCAGACAGGTTCGGTTGATGGCTACACCTTC
CASSSQTGSVDGYTF
>NA|TRBV2|TRBJ2-5|many
TGTGCCAGCAGTGAAAGGTTTCAAGAGACCCAGTACTTC
CASSERFQETQYF
>NA|TRBV20-1|TRBJ1-5|NA
TGCAGTGCTAGGGGCAGCGGCAATCAGCCCCAGCATTTT
CSARGSGNQPQHF
>NA|TRBV20-1|TRBJ1-2|NA
TGCAGTGCTAGAGTACGGACGCCAGGGAGGGGACGTGGCTACACCTTC
CSARVRTPGRGRGYTF
>NA|TRBV2|TRBJ1-2|many
TGTGCCAGCAGCCCGACAGGAGATGGCTACACCTTC
CASSPTGDGYTF
>TRBD2|TRBV20-1|TRBJ2-1|many
TGCAGTGCTAGGGGCGGAGCGGGGGCGTACAATGAGCAGTTCTTC
CSARGGAGAYNEQFF
>NA|TRBV4-1|TRBJ2-4|NA
TGCGCCAGCAGCCAAGTCGGACAGACCAAACTAGCCAAAAACATTCAGTACTTC
CASSQVGQTKLAKNIQYF
>NA|TRBV12-3/TRBV12-4|TRBJ1-2|many
TGTGCCAGCAGTTCGGGGGGGGCGGGCTATGGCTACACCTTC
CASSSGGAGYGYTF
>TRBD2|TRBV11-2|TRBJ2-7|many
TGTGCCAGCAGCTCCTACCAGGGTAGCGGGAGCTCCTACGAGCAGTACTTC
CASSSYQGSGSSYEQYF
>TRBD2|TRBV2|TRBJ2-1|few
TGTGCCAGCAGCAAGGGACTAGCGGAGCAGTTCTTC
CASSKGLAEQFF
>NA|TRBV20-1|TRBJ1-1|NA
TGCAGTGCTTCCCAGGGGAACACTGAAGCTTTCTTT
CSASQGNTEAFF
>TRBD2|TRBV5-1|TRBJ2-5|few
TGCGCCAGCAGCGCTACTAGCGGGGGGTCCCAAGAGACCCAGTACTTC
CASSATSGGSQETQYF
>NA|TRBV25-1|TRBJ2-2|NA
TGTGCCAGCAGTGAAGGTACTCCTCGACAAAACACCGGGGAGCTGTTTTTT
CASSEGTPRQNTGELFF
>NA|TRBV28|TRBJ1-1|many
TGTGCCAGCAGTTTTCAGGGGAGGAACACTGAAGCTTTCTTT
CASSFQGRNTEAFF
>NA|TRBV10-3|TRBJ1-5|NA
TGTGCCATCAGTGAGTCGGACGGTAACAATCAGCCCCAGCATTTT
CAISESDGNNQPQHF
>NA|TRBV20-1|TRBJ2-7|few
TGCAGTGCTCAACCGGGCTCTTACGAGCAGTACTTC
CSAQPGSYEQYF
>TRBD1|TRBV5-1|TRBJ1-6|many
TGCGCCAGCAGCCCTACGACAGGGCTCGCGAGTTCACCCCTCCACTTT
CASSPTTGLASSPLHF
>TRBD2|TRBV11-2|TRBJ2-3|many
TGTGCCAGCAGCCCTACCGGGACTAGCGGGGGGGCCATCCCAGATACGCAGTATTTT
CASSPTGTSGGAIPDTQYF
>TRBD2|TRBV12-3/TRBV12-4|TRBJ2-3|many
TGTGCCAGCAGTTTACGAGCGGGGGGGCTATGGGATACGCAGTATTTT
CASSLRAGGLWDTQYF
>NA|TRBV6-2/TRBV6-3|TRBJ2-2|NA
TGTGCCACGGATAGGGGGACCGGGGAGCTGTTTTTT
CATDRGTGELFF
>NA|TRBV11-2|TRBJ2-5|many
TGTGCCAGCAGACGCTGGGTAGGGTCCGCAAATGCCCAGTACTTC
CASRRWVGSANAQYF
>TRBD1|TRBV3-1|TRBJ2-5|many
TGTGCCAGCAGCCACGTAAGCGCAACAGGGGGCGAAGAGACCCAGTACTTC
CASSHVSATGGEETQYF
>NA|TRBV4-2|TRBJ1-2|few
TGTGCCAGCAGCCAAGGTTTTGGTGGCTACACCTTC
CASSQGFGGYTF
>NA|TRBV2|TRBJ1-4|NA
TGTGCCAGCAGTGACCTTACCGAGGGCCGCAGTGAAAAACTGTTTTTT
CASSDLTEGRSEKLFF
>NA|TRBV7-9|TRBJ1-6|many
TGTGCCAGCAGCGCAAGCCGGGACACACTATATTCACCCCTCCACTTT
CASSASRDTLYSPLHF
>TRBD1|TRBV28|TRBJ1-1|many
TGTGCCAGCAGCGGACAGGGCTTGAACACTGAAGCTTTCTTT
CASSGQGLNTEAFF
>TRBD1|TRBV2|TRBJ1-3|many
TGTGCCAGCAGCGACAGGGGCTCTGGAAACACCATATATTTT
CASSDRGSGNTIYF
>TRBD2|TRBV25-1|TRBJ2-7|many
TGTGCCAGCAGTGATAGCGGGAGGGCCCCCTACGAGCAGTACTTC
CASSDSGRAPYEQYF
>NA|TRBV6-1|TRBJ1-1|many
TGTGCCAGCAGGGTGCTTGGCGGGATGAACACTGAAGCTTTCTTT
CASRVLGGMNTEAFF
>TRBD2|TRBV7-2|TRBJ2-7|few
TGTGCCAGCAGCTTCGGGACTAGCGGATACTACGAGCAGTACTTC
CASSFGTSGYYEQYF
>NA|TRBV11-2|TRBJ2-1|few
TGTGCCAGCAGCGGGGTTACGGGGAATGAGCAGTTCTTC
CASSGVTGNEQFF
>TRBD1|TRBV28|TRBJ1-3|many
TGTGCCAGCAGTCCCAGGCCGGGACAGGGAGAAGATGGAAACACCATATATTTT
CASSPRPGQGEDGNTIYF
>NA|TRBV11-2|TRBJ1-2|NA
TGTGCCAGCAGCTTAATACTCGGGCCTCTCGACTACACCTTC
CASSLILGPLDYTF
>TRBD1|TRBV11-2|TRBJ1-1|many
TGTGCCAGCAGCTTAGATGGACCCGGGACAGGGGCTGAAGCTTTCTTT
CASSLDGPGTGAEAFF
>NA|TRBV20-1|TRBJ2-1|many
TGCAGTGGTATACAGGAGGCCTATGAGCAGTTCTTC
CSGIQEAYEQFF
>NA|TRBV7-9|TRBJ2-1|few
TGTGCCAGCAGCGCGTACCGACTAGTAATCAATGAGCAGTTCTTC
CASSAYRLVINEQFF
>TRBD1|TRBV6-9|TRBJ2-3|NA
TGTGCCAGCAGTTCGGCTCTTTTGACAGGGGTCGGCACAGATACGCAGTATTTT
CASSSALLTGVGTDTQYF
>NA|TRBV11-2|TRBJ2-7|NA
TGTGCCAGCAGCGTCGGGTTGCCCTACGAGCAGTACTTC
CASSVGLPYEQYF